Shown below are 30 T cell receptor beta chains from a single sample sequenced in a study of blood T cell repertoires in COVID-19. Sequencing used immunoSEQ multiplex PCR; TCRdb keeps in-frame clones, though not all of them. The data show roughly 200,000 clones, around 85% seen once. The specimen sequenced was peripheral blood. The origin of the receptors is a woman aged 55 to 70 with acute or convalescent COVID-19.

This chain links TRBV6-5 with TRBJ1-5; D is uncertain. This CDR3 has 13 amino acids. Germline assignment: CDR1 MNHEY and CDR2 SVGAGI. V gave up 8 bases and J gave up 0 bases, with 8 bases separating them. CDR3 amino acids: CASAANSNQPQHF. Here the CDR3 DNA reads TGTGCCAGCGCGGCCAATAGCAATCAGCCCCAGCATTTT.

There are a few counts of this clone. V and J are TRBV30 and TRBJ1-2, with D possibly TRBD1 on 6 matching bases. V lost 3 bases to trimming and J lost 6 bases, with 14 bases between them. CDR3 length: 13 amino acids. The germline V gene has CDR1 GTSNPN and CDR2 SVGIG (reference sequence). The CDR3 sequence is CAWRGAGRDGYTF. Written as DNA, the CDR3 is TGTGCCTGGAGGGGGGCGGGTAGAGATGGCTACACCTTC.

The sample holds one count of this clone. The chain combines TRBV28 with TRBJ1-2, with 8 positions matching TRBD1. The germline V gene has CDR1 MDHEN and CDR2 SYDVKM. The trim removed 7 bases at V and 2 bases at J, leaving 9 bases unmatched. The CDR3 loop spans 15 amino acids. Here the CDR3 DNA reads TGTGCCAGCACCCCTACCGGGACAGGAAACTATGGCTACACCTTC. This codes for CASTPTGTGNYGYTF.

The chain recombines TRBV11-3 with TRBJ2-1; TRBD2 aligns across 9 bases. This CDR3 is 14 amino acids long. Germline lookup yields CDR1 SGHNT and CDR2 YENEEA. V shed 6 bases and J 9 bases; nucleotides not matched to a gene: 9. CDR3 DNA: TGTGCCAGCAGAGGGGTAGCGGGAGCGGGTGAGCAGTTCTTC. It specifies CASRGVAGAGEQFF.

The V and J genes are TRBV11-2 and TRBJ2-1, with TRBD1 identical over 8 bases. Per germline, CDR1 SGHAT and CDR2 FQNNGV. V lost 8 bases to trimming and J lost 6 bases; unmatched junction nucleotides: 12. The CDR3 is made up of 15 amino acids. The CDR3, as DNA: TGTGCCAGCTGTAGAGGTCAGGGGGCGCCCAATGAGCAGTTCTTC. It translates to CASCRGQGAPNEQFF.

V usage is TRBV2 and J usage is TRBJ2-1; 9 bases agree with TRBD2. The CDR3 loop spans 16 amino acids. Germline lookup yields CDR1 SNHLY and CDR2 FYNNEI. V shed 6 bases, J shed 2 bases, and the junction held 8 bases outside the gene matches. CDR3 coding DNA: TGTGCCAGCAGCAGAGGTGGCGGGAGGGCCTACAATGAGCAGTTCTTC. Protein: CASSRGGGRAYNEQFF.

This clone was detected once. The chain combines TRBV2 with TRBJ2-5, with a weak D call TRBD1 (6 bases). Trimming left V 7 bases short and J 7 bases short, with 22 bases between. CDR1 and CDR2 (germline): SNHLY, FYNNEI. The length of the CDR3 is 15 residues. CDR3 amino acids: CASTQATGPPATQYF. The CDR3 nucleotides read TGTGCCAGCACTCAGGCGACAGGACCTCCGGCGACCCAGTACTTC. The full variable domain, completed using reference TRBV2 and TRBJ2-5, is EPEVTQTPSHQVTQMGQEVILRCVPISNHLYFYWYRQILGQKVEFLVSFYNNEISEKSEIFDDQFSVERPDGSNFTLKIRSTKLEDSAMYFCASTQATGPPATQYFGPGTRLLVL.

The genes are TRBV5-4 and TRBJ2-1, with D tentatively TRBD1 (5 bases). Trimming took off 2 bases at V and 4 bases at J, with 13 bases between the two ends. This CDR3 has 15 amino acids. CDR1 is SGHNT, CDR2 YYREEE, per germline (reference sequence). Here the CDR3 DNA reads TGTGCCAGCAGCTTAAGTACAGGAGCGTACAATGAGCAGTTCTTC. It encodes CASSLSTGAYNEQFF.

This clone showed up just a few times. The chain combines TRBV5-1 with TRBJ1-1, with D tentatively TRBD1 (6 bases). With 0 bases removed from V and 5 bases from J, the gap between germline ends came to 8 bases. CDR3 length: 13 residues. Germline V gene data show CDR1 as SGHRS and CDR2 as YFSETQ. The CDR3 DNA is TGCGCCAGCAGCTTGGCCGGGACAACTGAAGCTTTCTTT. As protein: CASSLAGTTEAFF.

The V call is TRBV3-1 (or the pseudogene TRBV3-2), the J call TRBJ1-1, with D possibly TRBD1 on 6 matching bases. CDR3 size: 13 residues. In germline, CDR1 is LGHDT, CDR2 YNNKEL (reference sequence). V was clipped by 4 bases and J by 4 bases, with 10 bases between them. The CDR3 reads CASSPHRVTEAFF. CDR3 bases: TGTGCCAGCAGCCCTCACAGGGTCACTGAAGCTTTCTTT.

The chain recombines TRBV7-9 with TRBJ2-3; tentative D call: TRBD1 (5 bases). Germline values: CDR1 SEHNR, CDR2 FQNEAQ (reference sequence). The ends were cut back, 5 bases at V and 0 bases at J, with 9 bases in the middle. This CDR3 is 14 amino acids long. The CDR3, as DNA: TGTGCCAGCAGCCCCGACAGAAGCACAGATACGCAGTATTTT. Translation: CASSPDRSTDTQYF.

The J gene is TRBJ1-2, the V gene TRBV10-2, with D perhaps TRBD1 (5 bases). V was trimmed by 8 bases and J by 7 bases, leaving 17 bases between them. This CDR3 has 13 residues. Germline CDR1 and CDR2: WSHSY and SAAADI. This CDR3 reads CASGRGSRAGYTF. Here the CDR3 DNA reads TGCGCCAGCGGTCGGGGGTCTCGCGCTGGCTACACCTTC.

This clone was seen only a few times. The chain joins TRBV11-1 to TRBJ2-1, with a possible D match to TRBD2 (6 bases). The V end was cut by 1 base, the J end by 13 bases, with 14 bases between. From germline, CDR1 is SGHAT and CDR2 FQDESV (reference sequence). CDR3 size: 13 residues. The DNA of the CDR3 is TGTGCCAGCAGCTTAGAGTCCGGGAGTCTTCAGTTCTTC. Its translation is CASSLESGSLQFF.

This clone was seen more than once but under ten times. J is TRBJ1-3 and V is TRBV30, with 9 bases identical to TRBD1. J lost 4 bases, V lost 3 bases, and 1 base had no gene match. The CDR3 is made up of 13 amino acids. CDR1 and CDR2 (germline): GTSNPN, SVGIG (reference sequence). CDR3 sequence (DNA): TGTGCCTGGAGCGGGACAGGGGGAAACACCATATATTTT. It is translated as CAWSGTGGNTIYF.

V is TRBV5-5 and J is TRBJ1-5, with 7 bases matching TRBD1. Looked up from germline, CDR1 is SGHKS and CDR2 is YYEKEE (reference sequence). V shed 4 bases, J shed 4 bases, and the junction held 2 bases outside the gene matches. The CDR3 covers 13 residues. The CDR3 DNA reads TGTGCCAGCAGCACGGGACAGAATCAGCCCCAGCATTTT. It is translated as CASSTGQNQPQHF.

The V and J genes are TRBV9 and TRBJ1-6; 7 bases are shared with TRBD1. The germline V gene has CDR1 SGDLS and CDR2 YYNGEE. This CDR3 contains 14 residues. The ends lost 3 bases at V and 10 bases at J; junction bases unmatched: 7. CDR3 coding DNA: TGTGCCAGCAGCGCTGGGACAGTCTGGTCACCCCTCCACTTT. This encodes CASSAGTVWSPLHF.

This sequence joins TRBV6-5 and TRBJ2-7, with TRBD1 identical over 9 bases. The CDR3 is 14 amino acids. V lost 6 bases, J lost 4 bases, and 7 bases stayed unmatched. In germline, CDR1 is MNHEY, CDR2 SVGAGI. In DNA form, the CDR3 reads TGTGCCAGCAGCCCAGGGACAGGGATTTACGAGCAGTACGTC. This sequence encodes CASSPGTGIYEQYV.

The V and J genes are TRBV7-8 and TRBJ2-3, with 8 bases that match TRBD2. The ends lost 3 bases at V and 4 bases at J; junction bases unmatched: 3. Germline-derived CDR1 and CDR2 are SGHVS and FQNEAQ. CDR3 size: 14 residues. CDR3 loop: CASSLGTSSDTQYF. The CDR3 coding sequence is TGTGCCAGCAGCTTGGGGACTAGTTCAGATACGCAGTATTTT.

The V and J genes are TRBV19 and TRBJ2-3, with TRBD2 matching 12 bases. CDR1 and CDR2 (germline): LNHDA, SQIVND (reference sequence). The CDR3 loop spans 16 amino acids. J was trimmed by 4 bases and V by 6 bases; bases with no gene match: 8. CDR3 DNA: TGTGCCAGTAGGCCTAGCGGGAGGGCCATCGCAGATACGCAGTATTTT. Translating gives CASRPSGRAIADTQYF.

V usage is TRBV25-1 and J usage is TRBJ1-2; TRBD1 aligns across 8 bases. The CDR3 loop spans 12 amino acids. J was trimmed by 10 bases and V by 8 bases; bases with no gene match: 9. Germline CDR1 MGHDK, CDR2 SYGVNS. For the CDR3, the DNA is TGTGCCAGCTATGGACAGGGCATTGACTACACCTTC. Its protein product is CASYGQGIDYTF.

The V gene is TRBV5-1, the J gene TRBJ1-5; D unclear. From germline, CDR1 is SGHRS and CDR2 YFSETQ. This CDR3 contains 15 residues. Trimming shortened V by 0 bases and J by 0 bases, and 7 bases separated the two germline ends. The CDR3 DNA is TGCGCCAGCAGCTTGGGGGGAGATAGCAATCAGCCCCAGCATTTT. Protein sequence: CASSLGGDSNQPQHF.

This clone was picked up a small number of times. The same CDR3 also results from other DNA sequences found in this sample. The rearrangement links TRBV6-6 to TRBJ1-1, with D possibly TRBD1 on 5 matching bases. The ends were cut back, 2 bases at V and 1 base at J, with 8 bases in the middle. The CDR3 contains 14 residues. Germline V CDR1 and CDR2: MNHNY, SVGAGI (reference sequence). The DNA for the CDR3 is TGTGCCAGCAGTTACGCCGGGGGGAACACTGAAGCTTTCTTT. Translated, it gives CASSYAGGNTEAFF.

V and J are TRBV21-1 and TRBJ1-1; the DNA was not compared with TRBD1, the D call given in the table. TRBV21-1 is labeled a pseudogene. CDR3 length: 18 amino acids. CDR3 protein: CASSSRDSISHLNTEAFF. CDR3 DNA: TGTGCCAGCAGCTCGCGGGACAGCATTTCTCATTTGAACACTGAAGCTTTCTTT.

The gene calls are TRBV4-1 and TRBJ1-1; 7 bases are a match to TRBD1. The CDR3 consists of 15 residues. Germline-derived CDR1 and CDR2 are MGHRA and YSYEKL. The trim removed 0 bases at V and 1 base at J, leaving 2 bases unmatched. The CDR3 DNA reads TGCGCCAGCAGCCAAGAGACAGGGACGAACACTGAAGCTTTCTTT. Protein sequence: CASSQETGTNTEAFF.

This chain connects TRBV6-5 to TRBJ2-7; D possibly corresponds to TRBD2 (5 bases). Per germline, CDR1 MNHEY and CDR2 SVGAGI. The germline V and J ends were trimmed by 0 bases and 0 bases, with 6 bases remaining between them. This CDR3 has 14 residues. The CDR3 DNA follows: TGTGCCAGCAGTTACTCGGGAGACTCCTACGAGCAGTACTTC. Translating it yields CASSYSGDSYEQYF.

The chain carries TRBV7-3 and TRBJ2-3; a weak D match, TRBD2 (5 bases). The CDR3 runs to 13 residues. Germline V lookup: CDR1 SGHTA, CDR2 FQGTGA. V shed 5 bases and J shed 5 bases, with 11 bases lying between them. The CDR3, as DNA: TGTGCCAGCAGCCCCGGGATAAAAGATACGCAGTATTTT. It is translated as CASSPGIKDTQYF. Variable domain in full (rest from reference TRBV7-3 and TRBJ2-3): GAGVSQTPSNKVTEKGKYVELRCDPISGHTALYWYRQSLGQGPEFLIYFQGTGAADDSGLPNDRFFAVRPEGSVSTLKIQRTERGDSAVYLCASSPGIKDTQYFGPGTRLTVL.

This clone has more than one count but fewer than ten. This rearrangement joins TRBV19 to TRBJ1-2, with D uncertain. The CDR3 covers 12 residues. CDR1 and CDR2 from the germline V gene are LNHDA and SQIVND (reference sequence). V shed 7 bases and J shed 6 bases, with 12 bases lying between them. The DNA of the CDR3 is TGTGCCAGTACGGGAAGGTTGGATGGCTACACCTTC. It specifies CASTGRLDGYTF.

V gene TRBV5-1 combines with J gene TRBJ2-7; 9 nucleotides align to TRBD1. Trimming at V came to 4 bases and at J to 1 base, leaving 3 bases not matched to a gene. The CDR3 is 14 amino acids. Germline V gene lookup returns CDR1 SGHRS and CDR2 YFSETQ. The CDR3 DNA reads TGCGCCAGCAGCATTGGGACAGGGTCCTACGAGCAGTACTTC. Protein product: CASSIGTGSYEQYF.

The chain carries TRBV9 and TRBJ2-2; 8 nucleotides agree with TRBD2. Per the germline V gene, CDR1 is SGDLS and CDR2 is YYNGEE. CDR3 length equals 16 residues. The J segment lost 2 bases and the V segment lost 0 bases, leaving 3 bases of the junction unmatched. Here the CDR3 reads CASSVELAVNTGELFF. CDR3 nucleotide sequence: TGTGCCAGCAGCGTAGAACTAGCGGTTAACACCGGGGAGCTGTTTTTT.

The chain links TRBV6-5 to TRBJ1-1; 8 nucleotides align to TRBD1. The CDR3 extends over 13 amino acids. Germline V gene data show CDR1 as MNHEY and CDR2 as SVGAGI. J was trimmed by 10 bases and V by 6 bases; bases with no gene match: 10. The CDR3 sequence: CASRRDRLDVAFF. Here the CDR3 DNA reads TGTGCCAGCAGAAGGGACAGGTTAGATGTAGCTTTCTTT.